The 9 T cell receptor beta chains given below trace back to one sample, sequenced in a study of cytomegalovirus exposure and HLA in healthy donors. Repertoires were generated with immunoSEQ multiplex PCR, while TCRdb's copy carries only in-frame clones and drops some. The data show approximately 160,000 clones, 70% to 90% seen once. Sequencing was carried out using PBMCs. Receptor source: a young woman in good health and CMV-seropositive.

The V gene is TRBV30, the J gene TRBJ1-1; 7 nucleotides match TRBD1. V gave up 1 base and J gave up 2 bases; unmatched junction bases: 7. This CDR3 is 15 amino acids long. Germline V gene lookup returns CDR1 GTSNPN and CDR2 SVGIG (reference sequence). CDR3 bases: TGTGCCTGGAGTGCCTGGGACAGAGGAAACACTGAAGCTTTCTTT. It translates to CAWSAWDRGNTEAFF.

The chain links TRBV9 to TRBJ1-2; TRBD1 is a possible D gene (6 bases). Germline CDR1 is SGDLS and CDR2 is YYNGEE. The ends were cut back, 6 bases at V and 0 bases at J, with 18 bases in the middle. The CDR3 consists of 16 residues. In DNA form, the CDR3 reads TGTGCCAGCACCGGAGGCCGAGGGGGAGCTAACTATGGCTACACCTTC. Translating gives CASTGGRGGANYGYTF.

In DNA form, the CDR3 reads TGTGCCAGCAGTGACGACACAGGGGGCCTGAACACTGAAGCTTTCTTT. It encodes CASSDDTGGLNTEAFF. This chain links TRBV6-4 with TRBJ1-1; 9 bases match TRBD1. V gave up 2 bases and J gave up 0 bases; unmatched junction bases: 4. Germline V lookup: CDR1 MRHNA, CDR2 SNTAGT. This CDR3 contains 16 residues.

This clone has more than one count but fewer than ten. This chain joins TRBV7-2 and TRBJ1-5, with D tentatively TRBD1 (5 bases). V shed 3 bases and J shed 4 bases, with 10 bases lying between them. The CDR3 runs 14 residues. Per germline, CDR1 SGHTA and CDR2 FQGNSA. In nucleotides, the CDR3 is TGTGCCAGCAGCTTGTACGCAGGGAATCAGCCCCAGCATTTT. Encoded protein: CASSLYAGNQPQHF.

This clone was picked up a small number of times. This chain joins TRBV2 and TRBJ2-5, with 7 bases aligning to TRBD1. Germline CDR1 SNHLY, CDR2 FYNNEI. The CDR3 totals 13 residues. J gave up 2 bases and V 7 bases, and 4 bases lay outside the gene matches. The CDR3 bases are TGTGCCAGCACCAGACAGGGACAAGAGACCCAGTACTTC. It is translated as CASTRQGQETQYF.

V is TRBV2 and J is TRBJ2-5, with a possible D match to TRBD2 (6 bases). There are 18 residues in the CDR3. Deletions cut 8 bases from V and 4 bases from J, with 29 bases between. CDR1 is SNHLY and CDR2 is FYNNEI in the germline V gene. The chain's CDR3 is CASGRTAGGSYRPETQYF. In nucleotides, the CDR3 is TGTGCCAGCGGCCGAACCGCTGGAGGGAGCTACCGCCCAGAGACCCAGTACTTC.

The V and J genes are TRBV19 and TRBJ1-1; no reliable D call. This CDR3 contains 12 residues. The germline gives CDR1 LNHDA, CDR2 SQIVND (reference sequence). Deletions cut 3 bases from V and 7 bases from J, with 9 bases between. The CDR3 protein is CASSISIGEAFF. DNA of the CDR3: TGTGCCAGTAGTATTAGCATCGGTGAAGCTTTCTTT.

The rearrangement links TRBV2 to TRBJ1-2; 10 bases fit TRBD1. This CDR3 has 14 amino acids. Germline CDR1 is SNHLY and CDR2 is FYNNEI. The junction had 3 bases not matched to a gene; V was cut back by 4 bases and J by 4 bases. The DNA of the CDR3 is TGTGCCAGCAGTGGGACAGGGGGAACCTATGGCTACACCTTC. This sequence encodes CASSGTGGTYGYTF.

The chain has TRBV5-6 and TRBJ2-7; D gene unclear. This CDR3 is 12 amino acids long. V lost 3 bases, J lost 2 bases, and 6 bases lay in between. Germline V gene sequence: CDR1 SGHDT, CDR2 YYEEEE. The chain's CDR3 is CASSSEAYEQYF. The CDR3 bases are TGTGCCAGCAGCTCCGAGGCCTACGAGCAGTACTTC.